The clone carrying this T cell receptor (beta chain) appeared a single time. Its antigen remains unknown. Second doses at about 4 or about 12 weeks were pooled. This table comes from immunoSEQ multiplex PCR, and its TCRdb copy is limited to in-frame clones, with some not included. The sample contains approximately 140,000 clones, roughly 90% of which appear only once. The data belong to a study of T cell responses to AZD1222 COVID-19 vaccine. The CDR3 loop spans 14 amino acids. V lost 3 bases, J lost 5 bases, and 13 bases lay in between. Germline V lookup: CDR1 MNHEY, CDR2 SVGAGI. Overall study findings and caveats: Donors in the cohort were predominantly white British and more often female, and clonal diversity was possibly underestimated.

The chain links TRBV6-5 to TRBJ1-2; no clear D gene. This receptor was obtained from an adult who received the AZD1222 COVID-19 vaccine. Sequences were derived from peripheral blood, sampled 28 days after the second AZD1222 dose. CDR3 coding DNA: TGTGCCAGCAGTTATAGTTCAGGACCGTATGGCTACACCTTC. This sequence encodes CASSYSSGPYGYTF.